Below, 25 T cell receptor beta chains from the same sample are listed, as sequenced in a study of identical twins. TCRdb independently ran MiXCR on the 5' RACE reads; one entry per CDR3 protein. The sample consists of roughly 630,000 distinct CDR3 sequences, about 7.6% of them appearing once. In addition, the sample was reused for a study of yellow fever vaccine responses in identical twins.

Sequencing was done on a sample of PBMCs. These TCRs come from a woman between 18 and 29 years old in good health.

This clonotype appeared a few times. The chain uses TRBV7-8 and TRBJ2-5, with 8 bases fitting TRBD2. In germline, CDR1 is SGHVS, CDR2 FQNEAQ. V shed 5 bases and J 5 bases; nucleotides not matched to a gene: 7. This CDR3 contains 14 residues. CDR3 amino acids: CASSPPGTRETQYF. CDR3 DNA: TGTGCCAGCAGCCCCCCTGGGACTAGGGAGACCCAGTACTTC.

This clonotype was counted at least ten times. The J gene is TRBJ2-7, the V gene TRBV3-1; 13 nucleotides agree with TRBD2. The ends lost 4 bases at V and 5 bases at J; junction bases unmatched: 8. From germline, CDR1 is LGHDT and CDR2 YNNKEL (reference sequence). CDR3 length equals 16 residues. CDR3 nucleotide sequence: TGTGCCAGCAGCCTCAGGACTAGCGGGAGTATTCACGAGCAGTACTTC. Protein sequence: CASSLRTSGSIHEQYF.

In its sample, this clonotype was seen a few times. This rearrangement joins TRBV28 to TRBJ1-6; D is undetermined. V gave up 8 bases and J gave up 0 bases, with 11 bases separating them. The CDR3 length is 15 residues. Germline V gene data show CDR1 as MDHEN and CDR2 as SYDVKM. CDR3 region: CASAELDSYNSPLHF. The CDR3 DNA reads TGTGCCAGCGCAGAACTTGACTCCTATAATTCACCCCTCCACTTT.

This chain joins TRBV29-1 and TRBJ2-1, with 8 bases fitting TRBD2. Germline-derived CDR1 and CDR2 are SQVTM and ANQGSEA. J gave up 1 base and V 7 bases, and 3 bases lay outside the gene matches. This CDR3 has 13 residues. CDR3 sequence reads: CSGAGGSYNEQFF. CDR3 DNA: TGCAGCGGGGCGGGGGGATCCTACAATGAGCAGTTCTTC.

The chain recombines TRBV11-1 with TRBJ2-5; 11 nucleotides agree with TRBD2. V gave up 4 bases and J gave up 3 bases; unmatched junction bases: 13. CDR1 is SGHAT, CDR2 FQDESV, per germline (reference sequence). The CDR3 spans 18 residues. The CDR3 protein is CASSSTGASGGRKETQYF. CDR3 DNA sequence: TGTGCCAGCAGCTCTACCGGGGCTAGCGGGGGGCGCAAAGAGACCCAGTACTTC. The complete variable domain, with remaining parts taken from reference TRBV11-1 and TRBJ2-5, reads EAEVAQSPRYKITEKSQAVAFWCDPISGHATLYWYRQILGQGPELLVQFQDESVVDDSQLPKDRFSAERLKGVDSTLKIQPAELGDSAMYLCASSSTGASGGRKETQYFGPGTRLLVL.

This clonotype was seen many times. This sequence joins TRBV5-1 and TRBJ1-3; D unresolved. Per the germline V gene, CDR1 is SGHRS and CDR2 is YFSETQ. CDR3 size: 15 residues. With 0 bases removed from V and 1 base from J, the gap between germline ends came to 8 bases. The CDR3 protein is CASSLGGRSGNTIYF. For the CDR3, the DNA is TGCGCCAGCAGCTTGGGAGGGCGATCTGGAAACACCATATATTTT.

The sample holds a few counts of this clonotype. V and J are TRBV12-3 or TRBV12-4 and TRBJ2-3, with 7 bases that match TRBD2. J was trimmed by 7 bases and V by 7 bases; bases with no gene match: 8. This CDR3 has 13 amino acids. CDR3 loop: CASTAGVRYTQYF. Written as DNA, the CDR3 is TGTGCCAGCACGGCGGGAGTTCGGTATACGCAGTATTTT.

In its sample, this clonotype was seen a few times. The chain joins TRBV20-1 to TRBJ2-1; TRBD2 matches at 7 bases. The CDR3 is 18 amino acids. CDR1 is DFQATT and CDR2 is SNEGSKA in the germline V gene (reference sequence). Unmatched junction bases numbered 14, after V lost 3 bases and J lost 0 bases. The CDR3 protein is CSASGKTSVPSSYNEQFF. The CDR3 region has the DNA TGCAGTGCTAGCGGAAAAACTAGCGTCCCTAGCTCCTACAATGAGCAGTTCTTC.

This clonotype was detected ten times or more. The V call is TRBV6-5, the J call TRBJ2-1; D is uncertain. Germline V lookup: CDR1 MNHEY, CDR2 SVGAGI. The CDR3 contains 12 residues. V shed 2 bases and J shed 15 bases, with 14 bases lying between them. For the CDR3, the DNA is TGTGCCAGCAGTTACGACACACACCTTTGGTTCTTC. Amino acids: CASSYDTHLWFF.

Only a few counts were recorded for this clonotype. The chain combines TRBV20-1 with TRBJ2-1; no clear D gene. The CDR3 extends over 14 amino acids. The germline V gene has CDR1 DFQATT and CDR2 SNEGSKA (reference sequence). The V gene lost 1 base and the J gene lost 2 bases, with 9 bases spanning the gap. The chain's CDR3 is CSARGISAYNEQFF. DNA for the CDR3: TGCAGTGCTAGAGGTATAAGCGCCTACAATGAGCAGTTCTTC.

This clonotype was seen a few times. V gene TRBV3-1 combines with J gene TRBJ2-3, with a possible D match to TRBD1 (5 bases). This CDR3 is 14 amino acids long. V shed 1 base and J shed 5 bases, with 10 bases lying between them. Germline values: CDR1 LGHDT, CDR2 YNNKEL (reference sequence). The CDR3 DNA reads TGTGCCAGCAGCCAAGTAGGGGCTGGAGATACGCAGTATTTT. It codes for CASSQVGAGDTQYF.

Ten or more counts support this clonotype. The V gene is TRBV2, the J gene TRBJ2-1; tentative D call: TRBD2 (6 bases). Germline lookup yields CDR1 SNHLY and CDR2 FYNNEI. Trimming shortened V by 8 bases and J by 4 bases, and 15 bases separated the two germline ends. The CDR3 consists of 14 residues. CDR3 sequence: CASSRLVGYNEQFF. The CDR3 bases are TGTGCCAGCTCCCGACTAGTAGGTTACAATGAGCAGTTCTTC.

This clonotype has just a few counts. V gene TRBV6-6 combines with J gene TRBJ1-2, with D unclear. The CDR3 loop spans 13 amino acids. The germline CDR1 and CDR2 sequences are MNHNY and SVGAGI (reference sequence). V gave up 6 bases and J gave up 4 bases, with 12 bases separating them. The CDR3 sequence is CASSLEGIYGYTF. CDR3 DNA: TGTGCCAGCAGCCTGGAAGGGATCTATGGCTACACCTTC.

This clonotype showed up many times. This chain uses TRBV12-3 or TRBV12-4 with TRBJ2-3, with D possibly being TRBD2 (5 bases). V dropped 1 base and J dropped 1 base, with 9 bases sitting between them. The CDR3 loop spans 15 amino acids. The CDR3 here is CASSLDGGRTDTQYF. CDR3 bases: TGTGCCAGCAGTTTAGATGGCGGGCGCACAGATACGCAGTATTTT.

This clonotype was found many times. The chain combines TRBV29-1 with TRBJ2-2, with TRBD2 matching 7 bases. This CDR3 comprises 13 residues. The germline V gene has CDR1 SQVTM and CDR2 ANQGSEA. J gave up 4 bases and V 4 bases, and 3 bases lay outside the gene matches. The CDR3 protein is CSVAREGTGELFF. The CDR3 DNA sequence: TGCAGCGTTGCCAGGGAGGGCACCGGGGAGCTGTTTTTT.

The chain couples TRBV27 to TRBJ1-5; D unresolved. This CDR3 region has 13 residues. Trimming stripped 2 bases from V and 3 bases from J, with 5 bases between. Germline V lookup: CDR1 MNHEY, CDR2 SMNVEV (reference sequence). The CDR3: CASSLKLNQPQHF. The CDR3 DNA reads TGTGCCAGCAGTTTAAAGCTCAATCAGCCCCAGCATTTT.

This clonotype was picked up a small number of times. This chain joins TRBV5-1 and TRBJ2-1; 11 bases fit TRBD2. Germline lookup yields CDR1 SGHRS and CDR2 YFSETQ. After removal of 4 bases from V and 3 bases from J, the junction contained 6 bases not matched to a gene. There are 16 residues in the CDR3. The CDR3 DNA is TGCGCCAGCAGCGTAACTAGCGGGGGACACTACAATGAGCAGTTCTTC. Its protein product is CASSVTSGGHYNEQFF.

This clonotype came up many times. This sequence joins TRBV29-1 and TRBJ2-1; D may be TRBD2 (5 bases). Germline CDR1 SQVTM, CDR2 ANQGSEA. This CDR3 has 14 amino acids. Trimming left V 7 bases short and J 2 bases short, with 15 bases between. The CDR3 is CSGRGSGPYNEQFF. In DNA form, the CDR3 reads TGCAGCGGGAGAGGGTCAGGCCCCTACAATGAGCAGTTCTTC.

This clonotype has a count of ten or more. The genes are TRBV27 and TRBJ2-5; 8 positions agree with TRBD2. Looked up from germline, CDR1 is MNHEY and CDR2 is SMNVEV (reference sequence). The CDR3 length is 15 residues. Trimming at V came to 0 bases and at J to 2 bases, leaving 2 bases not matched to a gene. The CDR3, as DNA: TGTGCCAGCAGTTTATCGACTAGCGAGCAAGAGACCCAGTACTTC. Protein product: CASSLSTSEQETQYF.

The rearrangement links TRBV7-9 to TRBJ1-2; 7 nucleotides match TRBD1. The CDR3 has 13 residues. Looked up from germline, CDR1 is SEHNR and CDR2 is FQNEAQ (reference sequence). The V gene end was trimmed by 8 bases and the J gene end by 8 bases; junction bases not matched to a gene: 11. The CDR3 DNA follows: TGTGCCAGCCTCATGGAGGGGGCGCGAGGCTACACCTTC. Its protein is CASLMEGARGYTF.

The sample holds a few counts of this clonotype. The genes are TRBV3-1 and TRBJ2-7; D is unresolved. The CDR3 spans 15 residues. Germline V gene lookup returns CDR1 LGHDT and CDR2 YNNKEL (reference sequence). Trimming shortened V by 0 bases and J by 2 bases, and 11 bases separated the two germline ends. In nucleotides, the CDR3 is TGTGCCAGCAGCCAAGATCCGGTGAGTCCCTACGAGCAGTACTTC. It specifies CASSQDPVSPYEQYF.

This clonotype was counted ten times or more. The V gene is TRBV7-9, the J gene TRBJ2-1, with 7 bases fitting TRBD1. V trimming: 6 bases; J trimming: 4 bases; junction bases outside the gene matches: 9. Germline V gives CDR1 SEHNR, CDR2 FQNEAQ (reference sequence). The CDR3 extends over 15 amino acids. Here the CDR3 reads CASSNGQDTYNEQFF. The CDR3 region has the DNA TGTGCCAGCAGTAACGGACAGGATACTTACAATGAGCAGTTCTTC.

This clonotype appeared many times. The genes are TRBV6-1 and TRBJ2-2; D possibly corresponds to TRBD2 (5 bases). The CDR3 length is 13 residues. Germline CDR1 MNHNS, CDR2 SASEGT. With 7 bases removed from V and 1 base from J, the gap between germline ends came to 7 bases. The chain's CDR3 is CASKSGNTGELFF. The CDR3 coding sequence is TGTGCCAGCAAGAGCGGGAACACCGGGGAGCTGTTTTTT.

The chain recombines TRBV20-1 with TRBJ2-7; 8 positions agree with TRBD2. V was clipped by 2 bases and J by 0 bases; unmatched bases: 3. The germline V gene has CDR1 DFQATT and CDR2 SNEGSKA (reference sequence). This CDR3 is 14 amino acids long. DNA of the CDR3: TGCAGTGCTAGAAAGACTAGCGCCTCCTACGAGCAGTACTTC. Residues: CSARKTSASYEQYF.

Ten or more counts support this clonotype. This chain connects TRBV12-3 or TRBV12-4 to TRBJ1-3, with a tentative D call TRBD1 (5 bases). The V and J ends lost 6 bases and 3 bases respectively, with 12 bases between them. The CDR3 has 14 amino acids. CDR3 in DNA: TGTGCCAGCAGCCAGGGTCTAGTTGGAAACACCATATATTTT. It specifies CASSQGLVGNTIYF.